This is a list of T cell receptor beta chains from one sample in a study of OX40 agonist ivuxolimab in advanced cancers. Sequencing was performed with immunoSEQ multiplex PCR; in TCRdb, only in-frame clones are kept and a portion is missing. The sample yields approximately 68,000 clones, approximately 87% seen once. Sequencing was performed on CD4+ or CD8+ T cells sorted from blood, taken in a trial of the OX40 agonist ivuxolimab. The receptors originated from an adult with an advanced solid tumor such as melanoma, head and neck, liver or kidney cancer. The CDR3 runs from the conserved cysteine through the conserved F or W. Fields, in order: clone size, V gene, D gene, J gene, CDR3 protein, CDR3 DNA. D genes are given only for firm matches. Only some rows state a clone size, as once, few, many or a class for expanded clones.

clone_size: .; v_call: TRBV2; d_call: .; j_call: TRBJ2-1; cdr3_aa: CASTSVDEQFF; cdr3_nt: TGTGCCAGCACCTCGGTAGACGAGCAGTTCTTC
clone_size: few; v_call: TRBV6-6; d_call: .; j_call: TRBJ1-2; cdr3_aa: CASGHDRSHTF; cdr3_nt: TGTGCCAGCGGCCATGACAGGTCCCACACCTTC
clone_size: .; v_call: TRBV14; d_call: TRBD1; j_call: TRBJ1-2; cdr3_aa: CASSQDLGTGGGYTF; cdr3_nt: TGTGCCAGCAGCCAAGATCTTGGGACAGGGGGCGGCTACACCTTC
clone_size: .; v_call: TRBV7-3; d_call: .; j_call: TRBJ2-5; cdr3_aa: CASSSRAGYQETQYF; cdr3_nt: TGTGCCAGCAGCTCCCGGGCGGGCTACCAAGAGACCCAGTACTTC
clone_size: .; v_call: TRBV7-9; d_call: .; j_call: TRBJ2-1; cdr3_aa: CASSSFGYPEQFF; cdr3_nt: TGTGCCAGCAGCTCCTTCGGATATCCTGAGCAGTTCTTC
clone_size: .; v_call: TRBV13; d_call: .; j_call: TRBJ2-7; cdr3_aa: CASSFWGGGNEQYF; cdr3_nt: TGTGCCAGCAGCTTTTGGGGAGGGGGTAACGAGCAGTACTTC
clone_size: few; v_call: TRBV6-5; d_call: TRBD2; j_call: TRBJ2-7; cdr3_aa: CASRIAGGDSYEQYF; cdr3_nt: TGTGCCAGCAGGATAGCGGGTGGGGACTCCTACGAGCAGTACTTC
clone_size: .; v_call: TRBV7-3; d_call: .; j_call: TRBJ1-1; cdr3_aa: CASSLTFVGRASEAFF; cdr3_nt: TGTGCCAGCAGCTTAACGTTTGTTGGCAGGGCCTCTGAAGCTTTCTTT
clone_size: .; v_call: TRBV6-1; d_call: .; j_call: TRBJ2-4; cdr3_aa: CASSEGVARNIQYF; cdr3_nt: TGTGCCAGCAGTGAAGGTGTGGCTCGGAACATTCAGTACTTC
clone_size: few; v_call: TRBV2; d_call: .; j_call: TRBJ2-5; cdr3_aa: CASSEEETQYF; cdr3_nt: TGTGCCAGCAGTGAAGAAGAGACCCAGTACTTC
clone_size: once; v_call: TRBV10-3; d_call: .; j_call: TRBJ2-5; cdr3_aa: CAIRDTREETQYF; cdr3_nt: TGTGCCATCAGGGACACCCGGGAAGAGACCCAGTACTTC
clone_size: .; v_call: TRBV16; d_call: .; j_call: TRBJ2-1; cdr3_aa: CASSQLGGSSYNEQFF; cdr3_nt: TGTGCCAGCAGCCAACTAGGAGGGAGCTCCTACAATGAGCAGTTCTTC
clone_size: .; v_call: TRBV6-5; d_call: TRBD1; j_call: TRBJ1-1; cdr3_aa: CASRGEGQFTEAFF; cdr3_nt: TGTGCCAGCAGAGGAGAGGGACAGTTCACTGAAGCTTTCTTT
clone_size: .; v_call: TRBV7-9; d_call: TRBD1; j_call: TRBJ1-4; cdr3_aa: CASSVYRGEVEKLFF; cdr3_nt: TGTGCCAGCAGCGTATACAGGGGGGAGGTTGAAAAACTGTTTTTT
clone_size: .; v_call: TRBV5-6; d_call: TRBD1; j_call: TRBJ1-2; cdr3_aa: CASSGDRGDGYTF; cdr3_nt: TGTGCCAGCAGCGGTGACAGGGGGGATGGCTACACCTTC
clone_size: .; v_call: TRBV6-5; d_call: .; j_call: TRBJ2-1; cdr3_aa: CASRGGYSYNEQFF; cdr3_nt: TGTGCCAGCAGGGGAGGCTACTCCTACAATGAGCAGTTCTTC
clone_size: .; v_call: TRBV19; d_call: TRBD1; j_call: TRBJ1-1; cdr3_aa: CASTAGQRNTEAFF; cdr3_nt: TGTGCCAGTACTGCGGGACAGAGGAACACTGAAGCTTTCTTT
clone_size: .; v_call: TRBV6-5; d_call: .; j_call: TRBJ1-1; cdr3_aa: CASSRNRAGNTEAFF; cdr3_nt: TGTGCCAGCAGTAGGAACAGAGCTGGGAACACTGAAGCTTTCTTT
clone_size: .; v_call: TRBV19; d_call: .; j_call: TRBJ1-2; cdr3_aa: CASSTGGDYGYTF; cdr3_nt: TGTGCCAGTAGTACGGGGGGCGACTATGGCTACACCTTC
clone_size: .; v_call: TRBV5-6; d_call: .; j_call: TRBJ1-2; cdr3_aa: CASSNRVNYGYTF; cdr3_nt: TGTGCCAGCAGCAACAGGGTGAACTATGGCTACACCTTC
clone_size: .; v_call: TRBV18; d_call: .; j_call: TRBJ2-7; cdr3_aa: CASSPEAGEQYF; cdr3_nt: TGTGCCAGCTCCCCCGAAGCGGGCGAGCAGTACTTC
clone_size: .; v_call: TRBV11-2; d_call: .; j_call: TRBJ2-1; cdr3_aa: CASSLGLASEQFF; cdr3_nt: TGTGCCAGCAGCTTAGGACTCGCTAGTGAGCAGTTCTTC
clone_size: .; v_call: TRBV5-6; d_call: .; j_call: TRBJ2-7; cdr3_aa: CASSLTDSYEQYF; cdr3_nt: TGTGCCAGCAGCTTAACAGATTCCTACGAGCAGTACTTC
clone_size: .; v_call: TRBV7-9; d_call: TRBD2; j_call: TRBJ2-5; cdr3_aa: CASSSRSSGIREQYF; cdr3_nt: TGTGCCAGCAGCTCCCGTAGTAGCGGGATCCGTGAGCAGTACTTC
clone_size: .; v_call: TRBV20-1; d_call: .; j_call: TRBJ1-4; cdr3_aa: CSAGGNEKLFF; cdr3_nt: TGCAGTGCAGGGGGTAATGAAAAACTGTTTTTT
clone_size: .; v_call: TRBV28; d_call: .; j_call: TRBJ1-5; cdr3_aa: CASSSAYGPSVAQHF; cdr3_nt: TGTGCCAGCAGTTCGGCGTATGGACCGTCTGTGGCCCAGCATTTT
clone_size: .; v_call: TRBV30; d_call: TRBD2; j_call: TRBJ2-2; cdr3_aa: CAWSGTSGMKGELFF; cdr3_nt: TGTGCCTGGAGTGGGACTAGCGGGATGAAAGGGGAGCTGTTTTTT
clone_size: .; v_call: TRBV7-9; d_call: .; j_call: TRBJ2-7; cdr3_aa: CASSPREYEQYF; cdr3_nt: TGTGCCAGCAGCCCCAGAGAGTACGAGCAGTACTTC
clone_size: few; v_call: TRBV10-3; d_call: .; j_call: TRBJ1-5; cdr3_aa: CAIGVSNQPQHF; cdr3_nt: TGTGCCATAGGGGTAAGCAATCAGCCCCAGCATTTT
clone_size: .; v_call: TRBV7-3; d_call: .; j_call: TRBJ2-2; cdr3_aa: CASSLQDGELFF; cdr3_nt: TGTGCCAGCAGCTTACAAGACGGGGAGCTGTTTTTT
clone_size: .; v_call: TRBV7-6; d_call: .; j_call: TRBJ1-2; cdr3_aa: CASSLDGANYGYTF; cdr3_nt: TGTGCCAGCAGCTTAGATGGAGCTAACTATGGCTACACCTTC
clone_size: .; v_call: TRBV4-2; d_call: .; j_call: TRBJ1-3; cdr3_aa: CASSPDSGSSGNTIYF; cdr3_nt: TGTGCCAGCAGCCCCGACTCGGGGAGCTCTGGAAACACCATATATTTT